Listed here is a single T cell receptor (beta chain). Its specificity is not known. Trimming shortened V by 4 bases and J by 5 bases, and 18 bases separated the two germline ends. CDR1 and CDR2 from the germline V gene are SGHRS and YFSETQ. This CDR3 comprises 15 residues. This sample stems from a study of CD8 T cell repertoires and HIV-1 epitope variants. Sequencing used immunoSEQ multiplex PCR; TCRdb keeps in-frame clones, though not all of them. Of under 6,500 clones listed, roughly 60% are singletons. Specimen: cultured CD8+ T cells derived from PBMCs. V gene TRBV5-1 combines with J gene TRBJ2-5; either TRBD1 or TRBD2 may supply D (5 bases each). This TCR was recovered from a male donor with HIV. CDR3 region: CASSEGRSSWETQYF. CDR3 nucleotide sequence: TGCGCCAGCAGCGAGGGACGGAGTAGTTGGGAGACCCAGTACTTC.